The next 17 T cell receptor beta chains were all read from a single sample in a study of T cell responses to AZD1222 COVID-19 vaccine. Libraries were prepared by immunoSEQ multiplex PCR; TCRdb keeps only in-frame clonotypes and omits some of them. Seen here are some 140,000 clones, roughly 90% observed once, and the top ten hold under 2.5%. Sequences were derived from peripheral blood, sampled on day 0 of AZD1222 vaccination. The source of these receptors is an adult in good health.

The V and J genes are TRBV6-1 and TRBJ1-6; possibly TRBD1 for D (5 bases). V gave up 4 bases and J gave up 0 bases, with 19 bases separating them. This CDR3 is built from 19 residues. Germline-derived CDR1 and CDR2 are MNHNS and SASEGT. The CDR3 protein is CASSVTGRRTGSYNSPLHF. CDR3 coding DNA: TGTGCCAGCAGTGTTACAGGCAGACGGACGGGCTCCTATAATTCACCCCTCCACTTT.

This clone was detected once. Here the CDR3 reads CASSLGSIAPAFF. In DNA, the CDR3 is TGTGCCAGCAGCTTGGGGTCCATAGCCCCGGCTTTCTTT. The genes are TRBV5-5 and TRBJ1-1, with D unclear. Trimming left V 0 bases short and J 11 bases short, with 14 bases between. The CDR3 loop spans 13 amino acids. Germline V gene data show CDR1 as SGHKS and CDR2 as YYEKEE (reference sequence).

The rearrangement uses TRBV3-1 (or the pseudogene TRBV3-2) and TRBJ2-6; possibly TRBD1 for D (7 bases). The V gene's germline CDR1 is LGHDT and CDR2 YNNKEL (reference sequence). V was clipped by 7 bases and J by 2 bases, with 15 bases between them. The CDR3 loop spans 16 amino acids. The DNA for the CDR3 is TGTGCCAGCACCTATTGGAGGGGGCCTGGGGCCAACGTCCTGACTTTC. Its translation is CASTYWRGPGANVLTF.

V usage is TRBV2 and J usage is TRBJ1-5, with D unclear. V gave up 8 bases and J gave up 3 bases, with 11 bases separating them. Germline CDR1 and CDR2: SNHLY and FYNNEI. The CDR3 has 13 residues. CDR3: CASGGRTNQPQHF. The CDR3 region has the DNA TGTGCCAGCGGCGGACGTACCAATCAGCCCCAGCATTTT.

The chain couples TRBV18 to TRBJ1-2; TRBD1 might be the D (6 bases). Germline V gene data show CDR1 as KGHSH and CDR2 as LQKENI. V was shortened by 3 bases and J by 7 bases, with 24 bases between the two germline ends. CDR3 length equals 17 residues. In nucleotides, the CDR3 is TGTGCCAGCTCACCCGTATCGCTGCAGGGGAAGAACAGTGGCTACACCTTC. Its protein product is CASSPVSLQGKNSGYTF.

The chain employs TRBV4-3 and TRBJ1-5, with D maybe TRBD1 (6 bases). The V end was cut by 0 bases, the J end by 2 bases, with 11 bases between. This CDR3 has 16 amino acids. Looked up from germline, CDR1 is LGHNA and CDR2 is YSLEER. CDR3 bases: TGCGCCAGCAGCCAAGATACAGGGTTCGGCAATCAGCCCCAGCATTTT. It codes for CASSQDTGFGNQPQHF.

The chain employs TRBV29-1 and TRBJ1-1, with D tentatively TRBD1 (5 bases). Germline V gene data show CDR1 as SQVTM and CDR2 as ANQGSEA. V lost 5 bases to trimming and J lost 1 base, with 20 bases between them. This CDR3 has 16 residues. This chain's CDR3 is CSVRGFAKLPNTEAFF. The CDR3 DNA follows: TGCAGCGTTCGGGGCTTCGCGAAGCTGCCGAACACTGAAGCTTTCTTT.

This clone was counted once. The CDR3 DNA reads TGTGCCAGCAGTTTTGGGACAGGGCGGAACGGGGAGCTGTTTTTT. Its translation is CASSFGTGRNGELFF. V and J are TRBV27 and TRBJ2-2; TRBD1 matches at 9 bases. The CDR3 totals 15 residues. From germline, CDR1 is MNHEY and CDR2 SMNVEV (reference sequence). Trimming removed 3 bases from V and 7 bases from J; junction bases left unmatched: 6.

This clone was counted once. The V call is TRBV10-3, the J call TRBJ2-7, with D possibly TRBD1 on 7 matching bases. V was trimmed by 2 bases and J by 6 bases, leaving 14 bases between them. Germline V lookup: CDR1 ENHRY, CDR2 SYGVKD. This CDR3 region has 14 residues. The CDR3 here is CAISEPPGGIEQYF. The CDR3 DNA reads TGTGCCATCAGTGAGCCGCCAGGGGGGATCGAGCAGTACTTC.

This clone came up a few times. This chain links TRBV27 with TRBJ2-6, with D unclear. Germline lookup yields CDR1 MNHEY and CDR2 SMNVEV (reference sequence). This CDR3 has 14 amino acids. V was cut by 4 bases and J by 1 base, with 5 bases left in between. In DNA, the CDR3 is TGTGCCAGCAGTTCAAGGTCTGGGGCCAACGTCCTGACTTTC. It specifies CASSSRSGANVLTF.

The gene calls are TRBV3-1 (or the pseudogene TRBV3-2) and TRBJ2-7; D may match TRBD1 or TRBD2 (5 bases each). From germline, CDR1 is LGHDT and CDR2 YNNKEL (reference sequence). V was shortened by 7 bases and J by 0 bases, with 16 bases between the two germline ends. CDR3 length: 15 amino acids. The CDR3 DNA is TGTGCCAGCAAATTTGGGGACCGAAGCTCCTACGAGCAGTACTTC. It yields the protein CASKFGDRSSYEQYF.

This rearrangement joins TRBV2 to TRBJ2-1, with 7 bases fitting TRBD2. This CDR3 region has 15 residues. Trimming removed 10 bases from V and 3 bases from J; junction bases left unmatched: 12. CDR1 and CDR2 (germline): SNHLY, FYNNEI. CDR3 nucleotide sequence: TGTGCCACAGTCCTACAGGTAGCGGGCTACAATGAGCAGTTCTTC. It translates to CATVLQVAGYNEQFF.

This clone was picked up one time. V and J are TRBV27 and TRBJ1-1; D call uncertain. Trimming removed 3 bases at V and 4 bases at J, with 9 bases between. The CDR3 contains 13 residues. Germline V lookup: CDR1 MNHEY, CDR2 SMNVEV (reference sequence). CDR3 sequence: CASSFAGFTEAFF. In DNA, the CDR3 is TGTGCCAGCAGTTTCGCAGGCTTCACTGAAGCTTTCTTT.

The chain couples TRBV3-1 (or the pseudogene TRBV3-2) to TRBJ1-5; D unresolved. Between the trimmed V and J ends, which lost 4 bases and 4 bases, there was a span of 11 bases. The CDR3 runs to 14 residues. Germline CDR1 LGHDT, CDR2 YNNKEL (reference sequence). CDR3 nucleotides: TGTGCCAGCAGCCGCGACCTCTTTAATCAGCCCCAGCATTTT. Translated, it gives CASSRDLFNQPQHF.

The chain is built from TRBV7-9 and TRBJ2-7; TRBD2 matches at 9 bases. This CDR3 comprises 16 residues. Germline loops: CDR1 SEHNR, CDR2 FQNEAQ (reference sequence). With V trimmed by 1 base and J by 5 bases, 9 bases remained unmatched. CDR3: CASSLGAGGPRNEQYF. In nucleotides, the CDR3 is TGTGCCAGCAGCTTAGGGGCGGGAGGGCCAAGAAACGAGCAGTACTTC. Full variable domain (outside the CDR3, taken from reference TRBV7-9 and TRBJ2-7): DTGVSQNPRHKITKRGQNVTFRCDPISEHNRLYWYRQTLGQGPEFLTYFQNEAQLEKSRLLSDRFSAERPKGSFSTLEIQRTEQGDSAMYLCASSLGAGGPRNEQYFGPGTRLTVT.

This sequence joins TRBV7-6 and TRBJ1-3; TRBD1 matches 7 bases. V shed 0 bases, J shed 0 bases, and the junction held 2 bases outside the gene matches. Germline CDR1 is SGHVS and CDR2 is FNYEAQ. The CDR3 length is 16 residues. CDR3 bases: TGTGCCAGCAGCTTAGCGACAGGGAGCTCTGGAAACACCATATATTTT. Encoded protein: CASSLATGSSGNTIYF. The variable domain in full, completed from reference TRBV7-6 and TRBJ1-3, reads GAGVSQSPRYKVTKRGQDVALRCDPISGHVSLYWYRQALGQGPEFLTYFNYEAQQDKSGLPNDRFSAERPEGSISTLTIQRTEQRDSAMYRCASSLATGSSGNTIYFGEGSWLTVV.

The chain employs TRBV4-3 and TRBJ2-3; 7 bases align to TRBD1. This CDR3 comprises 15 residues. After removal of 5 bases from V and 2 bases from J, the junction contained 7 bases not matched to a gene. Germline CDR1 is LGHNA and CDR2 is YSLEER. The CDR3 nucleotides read TGCGCCAGCAGCAGGGGGCACACCCTCACAGATACGCAGTATTTT. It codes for CASSRGHTLTDTQYF.